The clone carrying this TCR beta chain was observed many times. RNA transcripts served as template for amplifying TCR beta CDR3 sequences. Following a first-round RT-PCR that used HTBI primers, a second-round multiplex PCR was carried out. TCRdb ran MiXCR on the multiplex PCR reads and lists one entry per CDR3 protein. The sample has about 370,000 distinct CDR3 sequences, about 18% seen once. The sample originates from a study of Graves' ophthalmopathy and Graves' hyperthyroidism. Germline CDR1 reads LNHDA; CDR2 reads SQIVND (reference sequence). After removal of 4 bases from V and 3 bases from J, the junction contained 4 bases not matched to a gene. The CDR3 is made up of 14 amino acids.

The specimen was peripheral blood. The receptor comes from an adult woman with stable Graves' hyperthyroidism. The chain combines TRBV19 with TRBJ1-1; 8 bases fit TRBD1. The CDR3 region has the DNA TGTGCCAGTAGTACGGACAGGGAGGACACTGAAGCTTTCTTT. This encodes CASSTDREDTEAFF.